This TCR beta chain was sequenced in a study of T cells in Graves' hyperthyroidism and ophthalmopathy. The CDR3 totals 15 residues. The germline gives CDR1 PRHDT, CDR2 FYEKMQ (reference sequence). After removal of 6 bases from V and 0 bases from J, the junction contained 4 bases not matched to a gene. Study findings and constraints: Blood held most thyroid clonotypes expanded above 0.001 frequency. Through a model of 13 V-J features, ophthalmopathy was separated from stable hyperthyroidism.

The TCR beta CDR3 regions underwent amplification using RNA transcripts as the source. Initially, a first-round RT-PCR of the TCR CDR3 employed the HTBI primer set. One entry per CDR3 protein results from TCRdb running MiXCR on the multiplex PCR reads. Among around 500,000 distinct CDR3 sequences, less than 25% were seen once, and the ten largest hold approximately 49%. Ophthalmopathy patients all had a Clinical Activity Score of at least 3, a NOSPECS grade of at least 4 and disease under 3 months old. Patients were excluded because of uncontrolled infection, other autoimmune disease, pregnancy or lactation. As for this clonotype: Its cognate antigen is unknown.

The sequenced sample consisted of blood. This clonotype was obtained from an older woman with Graves' ophthalmopathy. The chain recombines TRBV13 with TRBJ2-2, with 7 bases lining up with TRBD2. The CDR3 DNA reads as TGTGCCAGCAGTAGTGGGAGGGCGAACACCGGGGAGCTGTTTTTT. Amino acids: CASSSGRANTGELFF.